The 24 T cell receptor beta chains below come from one sample, sequenced in a study of cytomegalovirus exposure and HLA in healthy donors (dated by TCRdb to the late 2010s). Library construction relied on the immunoSEQ multiplex PCR assay. The multiplex PCR relied on a mix of 60 forward primers for TCR Vbeta segments and 13 reverse primers for TCR Jbeta segments. The table comes from immuneACCESS by way of TCRdb, which keeps in-frame sequences with V and J called. Part of the clones is missing from these tables; in studies checked, under half for an unresolved V gene and the rest for unknown reasons. This sample lists about 190,000 clones; roughly 80% were detected once. Clones ranked in the top ten supply about 0.26% of the sample. Sample: PBMCs. Every receptor here comes from a boy younger than 18 in good health and CMV-seronegative.

The rearrangement uses TRBV5-4 and TRBJ2-1, with 10 nucleotides matching TRBD2. The V and J ends lost 2 bases and 8 bases, in that order; junction bases with no gene match: 7. Germline lookup yields CDR1 SGHNT and CDR2 YYREEE (reference sequence). The CDR3 loop spans 15 amino acids. Written as DNA, the CDR3 is TGTGCCAGCAGCTTCTGGAGCGGGAGGGACTATGAGCAGTTCTTC. Residues: CASSFWSGRDYEQFF. The whole variable domain, remainder taken from reference TRBV5-4 and TRBJ2-1, is ETGVTQSPTHLIKTRGQQVTLRCSSQSGHNTVSWYQQALGQGPQFIFQYYREEENGRGNFPPRFSGLQFPNYSSELNVNALELDDSALYLCASSFWSGRDYEQFFGPGTRLTVL.

V usage is TRBV7-2 and J usage is TRBJ2-7, with TRBD1 identical over 7 bases. V lost 10 bases, J lost 7 bases, and 10 bases stayed unmatched. Germline values: CDR1 SGHTA, CDR2 FQGNSA. The CDR3 extends over 12 amino acids. The CDR3 DNA reads TGTGCCACGGGACAGCTTAGAGAAGAGCAGTACTTC. As protein: CATGQLREEQYF.

The chain uses TRBV9 and TRBJ2-3, with D possibly being TRBD2 (6 bases). CDR1 and CDR2 from the germline V gene are SGDLS and YYNGEE. This CDR3 spans 16 amino acids. Trimming stripped 0 bases from V and 5 bases from J, with 16 bases between. CDR3 amino acids: CASSVERDLSEDTQYF. In DNA form, the CDR3 reads TGTGCCAGCAGCGTAGAGAGGGACTTGTCTGAAGATACGCAGTATTTT.

The gene calls are TRBV25-1 and TRBJ2-5, with TRBD1 identical over 8 bases. CDR1 and CDR2 from the germline V gene are MGHDK and SYGVNS. The CDR3 has 15 residues. The V segment lost 4 bases and the J segment 5 bases; nucleotides outside the gene matches: 9. CDR3 sequence (DNA): TGTGCCAGCAGTGCTCGGACAGGGAGGACGGAGACCCAGTACTTC. This gives the protein CASSARTGRTETQYF.

V gene TRBV13 combines with J gene TRBJ1-3, with D tentatively TRBD1 (6 bases). V was pared by 6 bases and J by 3 bases, with 15 bases between. Germline CDR1 PRHDT, CDR2 FYEKMQ (reference sequence). This CDR3 is 15 amino acids long. The CDR3 coding sequence is TGTGCCAGCAGGGCCTCAGGGGATGGTGGAAACACCATATATTTT. Its translation is CASRASGDGGNTIYF.

This chain uses TRBV29-1 with TRBJ1-2; 11 bases agree with TRBD1. This CDR3 is 14 amino acids long. V lost 6 bases to trimming and J lost 6 bases; unmatched junction nucleotides: 9. Germline V gives CDR1 SQVTM, CDR2 ANQGSEA. CDR3 residues: CSVDRGPLGDGYTF. CDR3 DNA: TGCAGCGTGGACAGGGGGCCTTTAGGGGATGGCTACACCTTC. Together with reference TRBV29-1 and TRBJ1-2, the CDR3 gives the full variable domain: SAVISQKPSRDICQRGTSLTIQCQVDSQVTMMFWYRQQPGQSLTLIATANQGSEATYESGFVIDKFPISRPNLTFSTLTVSNMSPEDSSIYLCSVDRGPLGDGYTFGSGTRLTVV.

This clone has a single count. This chain links TRBV18 with TRBJ1-2; 11 nucleotides agree with TRBD1. CDR3 length equals 15 residues. The V gene end was trimmed by 1 base and the J gene end by 3 bases; junction bases not matched to a gene: 1. The germline gives CDR1 KGHSH, CDR2 LQKENI. CDR3: CASSPLGQGDYGYTF. The CDR3 nucleotides read TGTGCCAGCTCACCACTGGGACAGGGGGACTATGGCTACACCTTC.

A few counts support this clone. The chain couples TRBV4-1 to TRBJ2-6, with a tentative D call TRBD1 (5 bases). Germline CDR1 reads MGHRA; CDR2 reads YSYEKL. Trimming left V 5 bases short and J 4 bases short, with 12 bases between. The CDR3 is 15 amino acids. CDR3 bases: TGCGCCAGCAGCAACTCAGGGTTAGGGGCCAACGTCCTGACTTTC. The encoded protein is CASSNSGLGANVLTF.

This clone has just one count. This chain uses TRBV14 with TRBJ1-2; D call uncertain. The germline V and J ends were trimmed by 3 bases and 8 bases, with 16 bases remaining between them. This CDR3 has 14 amino acids. Germline assignment: CDR1 SGHDN and CDR2 FVKESK. The CDR3 spells CASSQLIGVGGYTF. The DNA of the CDR3 is TGTGCCAGCAGCCAGCTTATCGGGGTCGGAGGCTACACCTTC.

This clone appeared once. The CDR3 sequence is CASSKDSNNQPQHF. CDR3 bases: TGTGCCAGCAGCAAGGACAGTAACAATCAGCCCCAGCATTTT. The chain links TRBV9 to TRBJ1-5, with D possibly being TRBD1 (6 bases). Trimming took off 4 bases at V and 3 bases at J, with 11 bases between the two ends. The CDR3 is 14 residues long. Per the germline V gene, CDR1 is SGDLS and CDR2 is YYNGEE.

This clone has just one count. This sequence joins TRBV27 and TRBJ2-3; 8 nucleotides match TRBD2. This CDR3 region has 15 residues. Germline assignment: CDR1 MNHEY and CDR2 SMNVEV (reference sequence). V was pared by 6 bases and J by 0 bases, with 5 bases of the junction left unmatched. CDR3 sequence (DNA): TGTGCCAGCAGGAAACTAGCGGCTAGCACAGATACGCAGTATTTT. It specifies CASRKLAASTDTQYF.

The chain uses TRBV27 and TRBJ1-2; D may be TRBD1 (5 bases). V lost 6 bases and J 2 bases, leaving 22 bases between the germline ends. Germline assignment: CDR1 MNHEY and CDR2 SMNVEV (reference sequence). The CDR3 loop spans 17 amino acids. CDR3 protein: CASSSQKIDRSNYGYTF. The DNA for the CDR3 is TGTGCCAGCAGCTCCCAAAAAATCGACAGATCGAACTATGGCTACACCTTC.

V is TRBV28 and J is TRBJ1-1; tentatively, D is TRBD1 (5 bases). CDR1 is MDHEN and CDR2 is SYDVKM in the germline V gene. The CDR3 has 15 residues. With 2 bases removed from V and 0 bases from J, the gap between germline ends came to 10 bases. The CDR3 DNA sequence: TGTGCCAGCAGTTTAGGGGGGAAATTGAACACTGAAGCTTTCTTT. It translates to CASSLGGKLNTEAFF.

This clone was picked up a small number of times. This chain connects TRBV9 to TRBJ2-2, with 7 bases matching TRBD1. Germline V gene data show CDR1 as SGDLS and CDR2 as YYNGEE. This CDR3 spans 17 amino acids. J lost 1 base, V lost 1 base, and 7 bases had no gene match. CDR3 protein: CASSVPRYRGNTGELFF. DNA of the CDR3: TGTGCCAGCAGCGTACCACGATACAGGGGGAACACCGGGGAGCTGTTTTTT.

The chain employs TRBV2 and TRBJ2-4, with 14 bases identical to TRBD2. Germline CDR1 is SNHLY and CDR2 is FYNNEI. J was trimmed by 8 bases and V by 6 bases; bases with no gene match: 12. The CDR3 loop spans 17 amino acids. This CDR3 is CASRAGTSGGLVYIQYF. CDR3 coding DNA: TGTGCCAGCAGAGCTGGGACTAGCGGGGGACTGGTGTACATTCAGTACTTC.

The rearrangement joins TRBV19 to TRBJ1-1; D not resolved. V was shortened by 5 bases and J by 6 bases, with 13 bases between the two germline ends. The CDR3 consists of 13 residues. Germline V lookup: CDR1 LNHDA, CDR2 SQIVND (reference sequence). DNA of the CDR3: TGTGCCAGTAGTCAGAGGGCGGTAGCTGAAGCTTTCTTT. Protein sequence: CASSQRAVAEAFF.

This chain joins TRBV9 and TRBJ2-5, with D unresolved. This CDR3 has 15 residues. V was pared by 3 bases and J by 4 bases, with 16 bases between. Germline CDR1 is SGDLS and CDR2 is YYNGEE. In DNA form, the CDR3 reads TGTGCCAGCAGCGGCTTCACAGTTAACCTAGAGACCCAGTACTTC. Translating it yields CASSGFTVNLETQYF. Supplemented by reference TRBV9 and TRBJ2-5, the full variable domain reads DSGVTQTPKHLITATGQRVTLRCSPRSGDLSVYWYQQSLDQGLQFLIQYYNGEERAKGNILERFSAQQFPDLHSELNLSSLELGDSALYFCASSGFTVNLETQYFGPGTRLLVL.

The chain recombines TRBV6-5 with TRBJ1-1; the D is unclear. Deletions cut 5 bases from V and 3 bases from J, with 16 bases between. This CDR3 spans 15 amino acids. Germline CDR1 MNHEY, CDR2 SVGAGI. The CDR3 bases are TGTGCCAGCAGTACCGAGGGCCAAAGGGACACTGAAGCTTTCTTT. Translated: CASSTEGQRDTEAFF.

The rearrangement joins TRBV5-8 to TRBJ1-1; D possibly corresponds to TRBD1 (6 bases). With 5 bases removed from V and 5 bases from J, the gap between germline ends came to 19 bases. The CDR3 is 15 amino acids. Per the germline V gene, CDR1 is SGHTS and CDR2 is YDEGEE. The CDR3 spells CASRILGAAGTEAFF. CDR3 nucleotide sequence: TGTGCCAGCAGGATCCTGGGGGCAGCTGGTACTGAAGCTTTCTTT.

The rearrangement uses TRBV4-1 and TRBJ2-5, with 15 bases matching TRBD2. The V segment lost 3 bases and the J segment 5 bases; nucleotides outside the gene matches: 13. This CDR3 spans 19 amino acids. Germline values: CDR1 MGHRA, CDR2 YSYEKL. In DNA, the CDR3 is TGCGCCAGCAGCCACGGACCACGGACTAGCGGGGGGGCCGGGGAGACCCAGTACTTC. Its translation is CASSHGPRTSGGAGETQYF.

V is TRBV19 and J is TRBJ2-7; 7 nucleotides align to TRBD2. Per germline, CDR1 LNHDA and CDR2 SQIVND (reference sequence). V dropped 5 bases and J dropped 0; count of bases not matched to a gene: 1. The CDR3 is 13 amino acids. CDR3: CASSGGGSYEQYF. The DNA for the CDR3 is TGTGCCAGTAGTGGCGGGGGCTCCTACGAGCAGTACTTC.

This chain joins TRBV14 and TRBJ2-1; D might be TRBD2 (5 bases). The length of the CDR3 is 11 residues. Trimming took 4 bases from V and 10 from J, leaving 8 bases between them. Germline CDR1 reads SGHDN; CDR2 reads FVKESK. CDR3 DNA sequence: TGTGCCAGCAGCCTGTCGGGAGAGCAGTTCTTC. The encoded protein is CASSLSGEQFF.

The V gene is TRBV7-9, the J gene TRBJ1-1; possible D gene TRBD1, 5 bases. The CDR3 is 15 residues long. Trimming removed 5 bases at V and 6 bases at J, with 19 bases between. Germline V gene lookup returns CDR1 SEHNR and CDR2 FQNEAQ (reference sequence). The chain's CDR3 is CASSPQAGLNSEAFF. CDR3 bases: TGTGCCAGCAGCCCTCAGGCGGGGCTCAACTCTGAAGCTTTCTTT. Full variable domain (rest looked up from reference TRBV7-9 and TRBJ1-1): DTGVSQNPRHKITKRGQNVTFRCDPISEHNRLYWYRQTLGQGPEFLTYFQNEAQLEKSRLLSDRFSAERPKGSFSTLEIQRTEQGDSAMYLCASSPQAGLNSEAFFGQGTRLTVV.

The chain has TRBV4-1 and TRBJ2-1, with 10 bases aligning to TRBD1. Trimming at V came to 3 bases and at J to 2 bases, leaving 1 base not matched to a gene. This CDR3 is 15 amino acids long. Per the germline V gene, CDR1 is MGHRA and CDR2 is YSYEKL. The CDR3 DNA follows: TGCGCCAGCAGCCAGGGACAGGGGCCCTACAATGAGCAGTTCTTC. It yields the protein CASSQGQGPYNEQFF.